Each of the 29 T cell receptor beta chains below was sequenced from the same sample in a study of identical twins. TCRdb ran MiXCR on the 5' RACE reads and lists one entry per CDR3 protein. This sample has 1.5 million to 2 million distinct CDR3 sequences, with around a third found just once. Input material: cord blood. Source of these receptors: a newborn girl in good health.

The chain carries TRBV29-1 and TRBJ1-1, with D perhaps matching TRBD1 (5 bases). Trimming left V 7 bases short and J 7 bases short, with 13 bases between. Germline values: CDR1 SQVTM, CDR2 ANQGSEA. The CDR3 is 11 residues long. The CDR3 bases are TGCAGCGCCCTGGGGGGTGTTGAAGCTTTCTTT. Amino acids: CSALGGVEAFF.

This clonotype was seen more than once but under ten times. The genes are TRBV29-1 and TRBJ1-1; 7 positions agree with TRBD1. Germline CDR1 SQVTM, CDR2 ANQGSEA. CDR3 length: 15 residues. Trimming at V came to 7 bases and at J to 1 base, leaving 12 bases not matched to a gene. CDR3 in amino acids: CSAVKAGTENTEAFF. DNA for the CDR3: TGCAGCGCTGTCAAGGCCGGGACAGAGAACACTGAAGCTTTCTTT.

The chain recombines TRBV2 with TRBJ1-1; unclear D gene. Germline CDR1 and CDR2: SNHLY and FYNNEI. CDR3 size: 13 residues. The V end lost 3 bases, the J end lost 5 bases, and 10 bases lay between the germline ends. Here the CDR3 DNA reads TGTGCCAGCAGTGAGTCGAGGACGACTGAAGCTTTCTTT. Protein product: CASSESRTTEAFF. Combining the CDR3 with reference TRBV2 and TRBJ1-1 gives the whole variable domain EPEVTQTPSHQVTQMGQEVILRCVPISNHLYFYWYRQILGQKVEFLVSFYNNEISEKSEIFDDQFSVERPDGSNFTLKIRSTKLEDSAMYFCASSESRTTEAFFGQGTRLTVV.

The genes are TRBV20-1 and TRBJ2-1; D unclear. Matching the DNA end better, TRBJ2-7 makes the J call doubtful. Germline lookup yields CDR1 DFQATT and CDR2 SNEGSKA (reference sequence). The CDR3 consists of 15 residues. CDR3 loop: CSAYGRSGSYNEQYF. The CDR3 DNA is TGCAGTGCCTACGGACGGTCCGGGTCCTACAATGAGCAGTACTTC.

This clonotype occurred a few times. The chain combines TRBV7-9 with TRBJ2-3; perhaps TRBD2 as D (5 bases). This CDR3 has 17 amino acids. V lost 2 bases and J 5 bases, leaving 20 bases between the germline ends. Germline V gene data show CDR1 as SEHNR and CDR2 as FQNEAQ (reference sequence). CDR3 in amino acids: CASSLRLALSIGDTQYF. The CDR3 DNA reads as TGTGCCAGCAGCTTACGGCTAGCTCTAAGTATAGGAGATACGCAGTATTTT.

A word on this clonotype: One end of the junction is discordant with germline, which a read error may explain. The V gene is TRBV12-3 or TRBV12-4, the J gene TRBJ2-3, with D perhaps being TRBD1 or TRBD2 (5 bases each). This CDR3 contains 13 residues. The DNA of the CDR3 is TGTGCCAGCAGTTTTGGGGGAGCAGATGCGCAGTATTTT. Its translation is CASSFGGADAQYF.

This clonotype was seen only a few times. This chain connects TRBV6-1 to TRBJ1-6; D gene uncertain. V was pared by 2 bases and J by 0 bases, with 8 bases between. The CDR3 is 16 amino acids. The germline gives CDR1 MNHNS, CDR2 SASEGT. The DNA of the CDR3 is TGTGCCAGCAGTGAACTCGGTAGCTCCTATAATTCACCCCTCCACTTT. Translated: CASSELGSSYNSPLHF.

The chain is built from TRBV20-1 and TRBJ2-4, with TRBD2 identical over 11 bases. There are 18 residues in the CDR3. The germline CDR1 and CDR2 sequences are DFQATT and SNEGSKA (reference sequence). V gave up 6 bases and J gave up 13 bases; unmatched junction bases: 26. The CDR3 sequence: CSANSIKGLAGGTEEQYF. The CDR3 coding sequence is TGCAGTGCCAATAGCATCAAAGGACTAGCGGGTGGTACGGAGGAGCAGTACTTC.

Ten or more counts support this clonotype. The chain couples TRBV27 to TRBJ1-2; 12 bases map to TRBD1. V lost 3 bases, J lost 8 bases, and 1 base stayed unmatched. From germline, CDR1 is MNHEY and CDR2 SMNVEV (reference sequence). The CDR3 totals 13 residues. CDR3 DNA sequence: TGTGCCAGCAGTTTCGGGACAGGGGGCGGCTACACCTTC. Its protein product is CASSFGTGGGYTF.

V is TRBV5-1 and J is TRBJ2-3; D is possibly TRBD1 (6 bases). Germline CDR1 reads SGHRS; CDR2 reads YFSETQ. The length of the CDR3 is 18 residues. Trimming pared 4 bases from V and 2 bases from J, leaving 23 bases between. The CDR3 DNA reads TGCGCCAGCAGCCTTGGAAAAGGGCCGGGACATTACACAGATACGCAGTATTTT. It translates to CASSLGKGPGHYTDTQYF.

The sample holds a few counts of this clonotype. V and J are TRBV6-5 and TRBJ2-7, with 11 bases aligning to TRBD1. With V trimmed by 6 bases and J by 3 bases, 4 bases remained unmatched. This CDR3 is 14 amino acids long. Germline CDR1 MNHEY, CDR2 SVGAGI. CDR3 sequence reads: CASRQGQGDYEQYF. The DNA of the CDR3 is TGTGCCAGCAGACAGGGACAGGGGGACTACGAGCAGTACTTC.

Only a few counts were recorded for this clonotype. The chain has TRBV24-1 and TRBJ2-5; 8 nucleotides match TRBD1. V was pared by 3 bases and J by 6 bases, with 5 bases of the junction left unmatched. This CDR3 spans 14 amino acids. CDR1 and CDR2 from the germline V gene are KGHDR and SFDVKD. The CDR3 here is CATSDPGGAKTQYF. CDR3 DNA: TGTGCCACCAGTGATCCAGGGGGCGCAAAGACCCAGTACTTC.

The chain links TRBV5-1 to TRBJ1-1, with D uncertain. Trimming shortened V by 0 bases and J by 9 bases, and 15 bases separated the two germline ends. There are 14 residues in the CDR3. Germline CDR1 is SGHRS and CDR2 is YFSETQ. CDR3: CASSLVIAEKKAFF. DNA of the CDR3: TGCGCCAGCAGCTTGGTCATTGCCGAGAAAAAAGCTTTCTTT. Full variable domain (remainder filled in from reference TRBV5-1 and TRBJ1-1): KAGVTQTPRYLIKTRGQQVTLSCSPISGHRSVSWYQQTPGQGLQFLFEYFSETQRNKGNFPGRFSGRQFSNSRSEMNVSTLELGDSALYLCASSLVIAEKKAFFGQGTRLTVV.

CDR3 nucleotides: TGCGCCAGCAGCTTGGAGACTAGCGGGAACCACAATGAGCAGTACTTC. Residues: CASSLETSGNHNEQYF. The rearrangement joins TRBV5-1 to TRBJ2-5, with 11 bases aligning to TRBD2. Trimming took 0 bases from V and 11 from J; bases not matched to a gene: 12. Per the germline V gene, CDR1 is SGHRS and CDR2 is YFSETQ. This CDR3 comprises 16 residues.

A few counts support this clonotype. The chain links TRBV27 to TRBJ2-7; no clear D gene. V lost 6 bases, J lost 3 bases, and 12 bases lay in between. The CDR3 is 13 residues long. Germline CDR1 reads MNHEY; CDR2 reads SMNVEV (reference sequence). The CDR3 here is CASRPVQSYEQYF. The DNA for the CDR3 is TGTGCCAGCAGGCCAGTACAGAGCTACGAGCAGTACTTC.

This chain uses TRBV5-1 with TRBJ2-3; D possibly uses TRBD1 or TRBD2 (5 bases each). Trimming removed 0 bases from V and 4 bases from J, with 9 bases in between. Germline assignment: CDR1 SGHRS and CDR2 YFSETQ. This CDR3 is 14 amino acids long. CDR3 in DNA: TGCGCCAGCAGCTTGGCCAAGGGACCAGATACGCAGTATTTT. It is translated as CASSLAKGPDTQYF.

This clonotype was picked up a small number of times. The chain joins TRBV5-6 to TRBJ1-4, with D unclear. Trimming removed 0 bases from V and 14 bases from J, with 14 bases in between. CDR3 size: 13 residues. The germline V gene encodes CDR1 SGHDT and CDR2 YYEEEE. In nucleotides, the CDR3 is TGTGCCAGCAGCTTGGGTGAGGGCCGATCCCTGTTTTTT. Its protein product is CASSLGEGRSLFF.

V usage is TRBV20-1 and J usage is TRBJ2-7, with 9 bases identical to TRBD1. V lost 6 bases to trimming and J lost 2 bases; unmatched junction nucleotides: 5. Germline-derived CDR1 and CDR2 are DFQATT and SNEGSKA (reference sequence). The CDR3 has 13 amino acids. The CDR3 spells CSALRTGAYEQYF. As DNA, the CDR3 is TGCAGTGCCCTGAGGACAGGGGCCTACGAGCAGTACTTC.

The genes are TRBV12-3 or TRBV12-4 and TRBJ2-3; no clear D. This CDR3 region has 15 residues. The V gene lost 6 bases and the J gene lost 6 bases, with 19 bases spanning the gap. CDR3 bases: TGTGCCAGCAGCCAAACCCGTCCCAGAGCGGATACGCAGTATTTT. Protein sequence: CASSQTRPRADTQYF.

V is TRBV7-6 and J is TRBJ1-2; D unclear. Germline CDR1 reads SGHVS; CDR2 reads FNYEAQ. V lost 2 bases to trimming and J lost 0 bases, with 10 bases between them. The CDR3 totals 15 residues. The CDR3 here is CASSLWSRANYGYTF. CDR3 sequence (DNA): TGTGCCAGCAGCTTATGGTCCAGAGCTAACTATGGCTACACCTTC.

CDR3 region: CASSLAPGSEAFF. The CDR3 region has the DNA TGTGCCAGCAGCTTAGCGCCAGGGTCTGAAGCTTTCTTT. This chain joins TRBV11-1 and TRBJ1-1, with a tentative D call TRBD1 (5 bases). V shed 0 bases and J shed 6 bases, with 8 bases lying between them. Germline loops: CDR1 SGHAT, CDR2 FQDESV (reference sequence). This CDR3 has 13 amino acids. Complete variable domain (other parts from reference TRBV11-1 and TRBJ1-1): EAEVAQSPRYKITEKSQAVAFWCDPISGHATLYWYRQILGQGPELLVQFQDESVVDDSQLPKDRFSAERLKGVDSTLKIQPAELGDSAMYLCASSLAPGSEAFFGQGTRLTVV.

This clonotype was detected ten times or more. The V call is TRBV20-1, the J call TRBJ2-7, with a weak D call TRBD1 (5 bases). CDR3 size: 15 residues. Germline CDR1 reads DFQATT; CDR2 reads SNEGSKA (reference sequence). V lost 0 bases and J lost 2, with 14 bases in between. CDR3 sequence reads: CSARDRQGPPYEQYF. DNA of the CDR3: TGCAGTGCTAGAGATCGGCAGGGCCCCCCCTACGAGCAGTACTTC.

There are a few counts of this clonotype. CDR3 in DNA: TGTGCCAGCAGTTCACTAGGACAGGATGGCTACACCTTC. It encodes CASSSLGQDGYTF. The gene calls are TRBV27 and TRBJ1-2; 7 bases agree with TRBD1. Trimming took 4 bases from V and 6 from J; bases not matched to a gene: 5. There are 13 residues in the CDR3. Germline-derived CDR1 and CDR2 are MNHEY and SMNVEV (reference sequence).

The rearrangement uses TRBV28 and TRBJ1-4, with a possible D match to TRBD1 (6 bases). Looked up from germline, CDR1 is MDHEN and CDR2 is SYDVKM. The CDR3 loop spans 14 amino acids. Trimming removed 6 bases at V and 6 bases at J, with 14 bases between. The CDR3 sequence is CASSRSGDHEKLFF. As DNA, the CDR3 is TGTGCCAGCAGCCGTTCAGGGGACCATGAAAAACTGTTTTTT.

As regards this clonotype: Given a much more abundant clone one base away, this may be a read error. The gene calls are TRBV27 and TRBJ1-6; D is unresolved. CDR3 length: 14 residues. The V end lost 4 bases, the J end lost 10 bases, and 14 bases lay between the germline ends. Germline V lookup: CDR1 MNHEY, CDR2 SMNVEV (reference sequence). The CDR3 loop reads CASSSGPGGSPLHF. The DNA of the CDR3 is TGTGCCAGCAGTTCCGGACCGGGTGGCTCACCCCTCCACTTT.

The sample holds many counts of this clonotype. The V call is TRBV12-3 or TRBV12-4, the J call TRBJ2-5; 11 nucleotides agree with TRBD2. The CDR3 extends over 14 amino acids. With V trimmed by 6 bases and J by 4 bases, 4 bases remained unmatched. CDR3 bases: TGTGCCAGCAGCGGTGGACTAGCGGGAGAGACCCAGTACTTC. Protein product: CASSGGLAGETQYF.

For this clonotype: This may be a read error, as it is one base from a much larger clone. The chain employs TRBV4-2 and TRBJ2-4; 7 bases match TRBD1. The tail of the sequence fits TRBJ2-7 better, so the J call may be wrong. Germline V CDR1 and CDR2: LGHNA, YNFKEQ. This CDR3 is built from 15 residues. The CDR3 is CASSQGDSFTYEQYF. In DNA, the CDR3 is TGTGCCAGCAGCCAAGGGGACAGCTTTACCTACGAGCAGTACTTC.

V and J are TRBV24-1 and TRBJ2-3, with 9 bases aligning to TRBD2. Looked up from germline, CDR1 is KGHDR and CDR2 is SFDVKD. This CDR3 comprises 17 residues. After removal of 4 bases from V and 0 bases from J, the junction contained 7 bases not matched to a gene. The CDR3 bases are TGTGCCACCAGTGACCCATCGCGGGAGGGTAGCACAGATACGCAGTATTTT. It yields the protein CATSDPSREGSTDTQYF.

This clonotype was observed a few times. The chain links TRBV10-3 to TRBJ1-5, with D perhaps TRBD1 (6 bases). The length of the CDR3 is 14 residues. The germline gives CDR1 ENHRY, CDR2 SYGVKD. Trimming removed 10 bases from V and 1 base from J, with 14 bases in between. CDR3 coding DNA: TGTGCCACGACCGCACAGGGAAGCAATCAGCCCCAGCATTTT. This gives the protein CATTAQGSNQPQHF.